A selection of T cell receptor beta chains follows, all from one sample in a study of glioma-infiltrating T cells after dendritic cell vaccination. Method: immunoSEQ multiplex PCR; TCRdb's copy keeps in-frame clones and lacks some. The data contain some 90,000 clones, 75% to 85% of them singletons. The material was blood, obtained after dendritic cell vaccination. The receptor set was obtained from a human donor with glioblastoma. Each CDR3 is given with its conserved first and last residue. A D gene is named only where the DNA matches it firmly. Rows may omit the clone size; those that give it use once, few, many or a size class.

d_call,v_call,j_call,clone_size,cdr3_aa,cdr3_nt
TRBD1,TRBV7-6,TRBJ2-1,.,CASSLGPGGTNEQFF,TGTGCCAGCAGCTTAGGTCCAGGGGGCACAAATGAGCAGTTCTTC
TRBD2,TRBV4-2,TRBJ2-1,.,CASSQGLAGGSNEQFF,TGTGCCAGCAGCCAAGGACTAGCGGGAGGGTCCAATGAGCAGTTCTTC
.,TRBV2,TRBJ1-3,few,CASSNTGGNTIYF,TGTGCCAGCAGTAACACGGGGGGAAACACCATATATTTT
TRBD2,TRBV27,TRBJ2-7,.,CASSLYGGSSYEQYF,TGTGCCAGCAGTTTATACGGGGGGTCCTCCTACGAGCAGTACTTC
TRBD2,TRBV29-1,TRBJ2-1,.,CSALLAGKVNEQFF,TGCAGCGCCCTACTAGCGGGAAAGGTCAATGAGCAGTTCTTC
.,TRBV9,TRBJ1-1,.,CASSVGPMNTEAFF,TGTGCCAGCAGCGTTGGCCCCATGAACACTGAAGCTTTCTTT
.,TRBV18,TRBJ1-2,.,CASSPRSGYGYTF,TGTGCCAGCTCACCACGGTCGGGGTATGGCTACACCTTC
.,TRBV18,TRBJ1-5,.,CASSPQGVGGQPQHF,TGTGCCAGCTCACCACAGGGCGTAGGGGGACAGCCCCAGCATTTT
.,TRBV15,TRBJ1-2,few,CATSREGGTRGYTF,TGTGCCACCAGCAGAGAGGGAGGGACCCGGGGCTACACCTTC
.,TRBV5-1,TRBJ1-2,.,CASSPGGGNYGYTF,TGCGCCAGCAGTCCCGGGGGGGGTAACTATGGCTACACCTTC
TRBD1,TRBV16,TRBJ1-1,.,CASSLGQGEAFF,TGTGCCAGCAGCCTCGGACAGGGGGAAGCTTTCTTT
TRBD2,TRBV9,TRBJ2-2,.,CASSVGLGGAGTGELFF,TGTGCCAGCAGCGTAGGGCTCGGGGGGGCCGGCACCGGGGAGCTGTTTTTT
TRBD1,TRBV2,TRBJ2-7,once,CASSDLPGQGYEQYF,TGTGCCAGCAGTGATCTCCCAGGACAGGGCTACGAGCAGTACTTC
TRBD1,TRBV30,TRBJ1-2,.,CAWWTGYGYTF,TGTGCCTGGTGGACAGGCTATGGCTACACCTTC
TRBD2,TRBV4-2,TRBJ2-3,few,CASSQELAGLSADTQYF,TGTGCCAGCAGCCAAGAGCTAGCGGGTCTAAGTGCAGATACGCAGTATTTT
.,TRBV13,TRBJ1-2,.,CASSSLNGYTF,TGTGCCAGCAGCTCCCTAAATGGCTACACCTTC
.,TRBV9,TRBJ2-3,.,CASSGRVSWLDTQYF,TGTGCCAGCAGCGGACGGGTGTCTTGGCTCGATACGCAGTATTTT
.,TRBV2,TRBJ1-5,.,CASSPDRGSNQPQHF,TGTGCCAGCAGTCCAGATCGGGGGAGCAATCAGCCCCAGCATTTT
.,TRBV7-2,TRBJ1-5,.,CASSLAAGVDQPQHF,TGTGCCAGCAGCTTAGCGGCGGGGGTAGATCAGCCCCAGCATTTT
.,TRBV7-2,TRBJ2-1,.,CASSFLNTGNEQFF,TGTGCCAGCAGCTTTCTGAACACGGGGAATGAGCAGTTCTTC
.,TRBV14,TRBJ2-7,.,CASSQERSPGYSYEQYF,TGTGCCAGCAGCCAAGAAAGGTCCCCAGGGTACTCCTACGAGCAGTACTTC
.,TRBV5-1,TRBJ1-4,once,CASSLATGNEKLFF,TGCGCCAGCAGCTTGGCCACGGGAAATGAAAAACTGTTTTTT
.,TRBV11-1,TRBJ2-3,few,CASSSSLREPTDTQYF,TGTGCCAGCAGCTCTTCGCTGAGAGAACCCACAGATACGCAGTATTTT
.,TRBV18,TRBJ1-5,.,CASSPEQGSNQPQHF,TGTGCCAGCTCACCTGAACAGGGAAGCAATCAGCCCCAGCATTTT
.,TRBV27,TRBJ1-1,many,CASSLGFNTEAFF,TGTGCCAGCAGTTTAGGCTTCAACACTGAAGCTTTCTTT
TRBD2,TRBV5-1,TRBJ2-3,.,CASSQTSGSTDTQYF,TGCGCCAGCAGCCAAACTAGCGGGAGCACAGATACGCAGTATTTT
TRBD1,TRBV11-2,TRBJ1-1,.,CASSLRTGLNTEAFF,TGTGCCAGCAGCCTCCGGACAGGACTGAACACTGAAGCTTTCTTT
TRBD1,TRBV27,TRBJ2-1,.,CASSSGTGGNEQFF,TGTGCCAGCAGTTCCGGGACAGGAGGAAATGAGCAGTTCTTC
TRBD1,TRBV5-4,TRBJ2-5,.,CASSSKDRIQETQYF,TGTGCCAGCAGCTCAAAGGACAGGATACAAGAGACCCAGTACTTC
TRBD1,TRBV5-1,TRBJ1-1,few,CASSLVQGGEAFF,TGCGCCAGCAGCTTGGTTCAGGGGGGTGAAGCTTTCTTT
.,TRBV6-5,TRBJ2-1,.,CASSYGGAGYNEQFF,TGTGCCAGCAGTTACGGGGGGGCCGGATACAATGAGCAGTTCTTC
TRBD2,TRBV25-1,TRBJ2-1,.,CASSESSGGAYNEQFF,TGTGCCAGCAGTGAATCCAGCGGGGGAGCCTACAATGAGCAGTTCTTC
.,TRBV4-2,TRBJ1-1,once,CASSRRVPNTEAFF,TGTGCCAGCAGCCGACGGGTACCGAACACTGAAGCTTTCTTT
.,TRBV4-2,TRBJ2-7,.,CASSQAALGEYEQYF,TGTGCCAGCAGCCAAGCAGCTCTCGGGGAGTACGAGCAGTACTTC
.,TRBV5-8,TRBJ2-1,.,CASSLGQSYNEQFF,TGTGCCAGCAGCTTGGGACAGTCCTACAATGAGCAGTTCTTC
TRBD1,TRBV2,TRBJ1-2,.,CASSEGQGRNGYTF,TGTGCCAGCAGCGAGGGACAGGGGAGGAATGGCTACACCTTC
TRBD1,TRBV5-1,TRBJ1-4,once,CASSPGQGDEKLFF,TGCGCCAGCAGCCCCGGACAGGGTGATGAAAAACTGTTTTTT
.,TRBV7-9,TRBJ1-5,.,CASSLDSSLNQPQHF,TGTGCCAGCAGCTTGGACAGTTCACTCAATCAGCCCCAGCATTTT
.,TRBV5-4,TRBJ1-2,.,CASSLGTPIKGYTF,TGTGCCAGCAGCTTGGGGACACCTATTAAAGGCTACACCTTC
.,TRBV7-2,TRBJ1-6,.,CASSSYRNHF,TGTGCCAGCAGCTCGTACAGGAACCACTTT
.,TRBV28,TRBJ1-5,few,CASHTGVYYSNQPQHF,TGTGCCAGTCATACGGGGGTGTATTATAGCAATCAGCCCCAGCATTTT
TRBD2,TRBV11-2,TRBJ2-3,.,CASSFGGAGGRADTQYF,TGTGCCAGCAGCTTTGGCGGGGCGGGGGGGCGTGCAGATACGCAGTATTTT
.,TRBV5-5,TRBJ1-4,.,CASSTYVGGNEKLFF,TGTGCCAGCAGTACTTACGTTGGGGGGAATGAAAAACTGTTTTTT
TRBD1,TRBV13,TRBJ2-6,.,CASSLWGQGARGANVLTF,TGTGCCAGCAGCTTATGGGGACAGGGGGCGCGAGGGGCCAACGTCCTGACTTTC
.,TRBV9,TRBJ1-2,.,CASSQTRTAYGYTF,TGTGCCAGCAGCCAAACCCGGACAGCCTATGGCTACACCTTC
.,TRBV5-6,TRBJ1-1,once,CASSSTGTRGTEAFF,TGTGCCAGCAGCTCGACGGGGACCCGGGGGACTGAAGCTTTCTTT
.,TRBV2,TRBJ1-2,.,CASRDDSTWGYTF,TGTGCCAGCAGGGACGACAGTACTTGGGGCTACACCTTC
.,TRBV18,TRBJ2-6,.,CASSGGVGANVLTF,TGTGCCAGCTCCGGGGGAGTTGGGGCCAACGTCCTGACTTTC
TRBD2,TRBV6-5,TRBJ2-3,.,CASSWTSGASTDTQYF,TGTGCCAGCAGTTGGACTAGCGGGGCTAGCACAGATACGCAGTATTTT
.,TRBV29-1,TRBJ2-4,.,CSVEGVAKNIQYF,TGCAGCGTTGAAGGAGTAGCCAAAAACATTCAGTACTTC
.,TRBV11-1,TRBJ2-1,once,CASQLGLYNEQFF,TGTGCCAGCCAGCTCGGACTGTACAATGAGCAGTTCTTC
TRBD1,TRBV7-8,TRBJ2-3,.,CASSLFLRDSSTDTQYF,TGTGCCAGCAGCTTATTTCTAAGGGACAGTAGCACAGATACGCAGTATTTT
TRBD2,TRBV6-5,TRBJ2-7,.,CASSYLTSGYEQYF,TGTGCCAGCAGTTACCTGACTAGCGGCTACGAGCAGTACTTC
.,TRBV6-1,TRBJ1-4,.,CASSEGGGGRHEKLFF,TGTGCCAGCAGTGAAGGGGGCGGAGGGCGACATGAAAAACTGTTTTTT
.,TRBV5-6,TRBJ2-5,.,CASSLWTAQETQYF,TGTGCCAGCAGCTTGTGGACAGCCCAAGAGACCCAGTACTTC
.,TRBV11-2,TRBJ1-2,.,CASSLGGGISYGYTF,TGTGCCAGCAGCTTAGGAGGCGGCATCAGCTATGGCTACACCTTC
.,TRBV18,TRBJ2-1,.,CASSPDGRETEQFF,TGTGCCAGCTCACCAGACGGCAGGGAAACTGAGCAGTTCTTC
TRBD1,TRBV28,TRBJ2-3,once,CASSRETGATFTDTQYF,TGTGCCAGCAGTCGAGAGACAGGGGCGACCTTCACAGATACGCAGTATTTT
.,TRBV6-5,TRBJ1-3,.,CASTMTANSGNTIYF,TGTGCCAGCACCATGACAGCTAACTCTGGAAACACCATATATTTT
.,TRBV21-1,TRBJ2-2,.,CASSTRDTACTGELFF,TGTGCCAGCAGCACGAGGGACACCGCGTGTACCGGGGAGCTGTTTTTT